This T cell receptor beta chain derives from a study of cytomegalovirus exposure and HLA in healthy donors (dated by TCRdb to about 2017). About the full investigation: In an earlier analysis of under 750 of the donors, less than 350 Gb of sequence data and 120 million or so unique TCR beta sequences from about 180 million T cells were reported. An early release that covered roughly 600 HLA-typed donors contained around 300 gigabases of sequencing data and 80 million or so unique TCR sequences. The genetic ancestry cluster associated with self-reported Caucasian donors included 70% to 85% of the roughly 410 genotyped donors. The aim of the study was to test whether cataloging public T cell receptors could identify signatures of past pathogen exposure. Using immunosequencing, the study profiled T cell repertoires from approximately 700 subjects and related those repertoires to cytomegalovirus serostatus. Besides the first cohort of 666 subjects, a separate validation cohort made up of about 120 different subjects was used. The study combined high-throughput TCR immunosequencing, statistical association of individual TCRs with disease status, and machine learning to predict cytomegalovirus infection status. A later analysis re-examined previously published TCR beta repertoires from around 670 donors and added high-resolution HLA genotyping to investigate patterns of TCR occurrence. Rather than using new phenotypic data, the later analysis identified candidate immune exposures from TCR beta sequences and from how often those sequences occurred across donors. An earlier analysis of fewer than 750 of the donors used high-throughput TCR beta sequencing to judge whether each TCR beta V gene segment behaved as functional or pseudogenic. Donor age, sex, ethnicity and CMV serostatus were compiled together with the repertoire data. In a later genetic analysis, genome-wide SNP genotypes for about 55% of the roughly 670 donors were used, and that subset was treated as a discovery cohort. All discovery cohort repertoires had been generated using a single sequencing platform. Both class I and class II loci were covered by HLA typing, at four-digit resolution. The number of typed donors differed by locus: about 620-640 for A, B, C, DRB1 and DQB1; approximately 520 for DQA1; approximately 600 for DPA1; and about 450 for DPB1. Four or five DR-DQ haplotypes were handled as single units for association and clustering, since linkage in the cohort was strong. Among 300 to 450 genotyped donors of the cohort, an average of around 240,000 unique TCR beta nucleotide sequences were sequenced per donor, roughly 20% of them non-productive. Broader findings and caveats from the paper: A few of the identified cytomegalovirus-associated TCR beta chains were confirmed in vitro to be specific for cytomegalovirus antigens. Because counts were too low, 15 or so rarely observed V segments, including chromosome 9 orphons, were excluded from the earlier analysis of about 500 of the donors. Across donors, most TCR sequences were observed very rarely, whereas some public TCRs were present in many individuals. In a later analysis, several top co-occurrence clusters were reported to appear linked to parvovirus B19, influenza, CMV and Epstein-Barr virus. A further reported finding was that TCR beta sequences accurately predicted the HLA-A and HLA-B alleles for most subjects in the first cohort. According to a later analysis, TCR association rates differed among HLA loci, with DRB1 alleles showing the most associated TCRs and HLA-C alleles showing the fewest. A cluster of highly shared sequence variants was judged likely to represent a technical artifact of the sequencing pipeline. According to a later analysis, most CMV-associated TCR beta chains appeared to be HLA-restricted, and the HLA associations seemed to be driven largely by CMV exposure. The classifier was reported to diagnose cytomegalovirus status with high specificity and sensitivity in both the original cohort and the validation cohort. In an earlier analysis of more than 500 of the donors, most TCR beta V segments appeared in productive rearrangements about 90% or about 30% of the time, broadly matching IMGT annotations. Compared with the roughly 670-donor mean, donors in an Asian-associated ancestry cluster had fewer N-insertions in productive TCRs, according to a later genetic analysis. In a later analysis, HLA-associated TCR beta chains were found to be more clonally expanded and to have lower generation probabilities than equally common non-associated chains. Some IMGT-functional V segments, including TRBV6-2 and TRBV6-3, could not be distinguished by the 87-base-pair reads and were therefore excluded. The authors suggested that the approach could potentially be extended to other disease states and immunological phenotypes. The only immune exposure information available for the cohort was CMV serostatus. Linkage disequilibrium might explain the correlated functional status among segregating V segments, but an unknown experimental factor could not be ruled out. In a later genetic analysis, a missense DCLRE1C variant was associated with V-gene and J-gene trimming of TCR beta chains, and the association was replicated in an independent cohort. The study gave a list of under 200 TCR beta chains associated with cytomegalovirus. The cohort was sequenced for TCR beta chains only, and without alpha or paired-chain data the features that could be detected were limited. Because HLA typing was unavailable for some donors at each locus, only the typed subset was used in association tests. Roughly uniform sequencing depth across donors was assumed in presence/absence analyses, although this assumption may not hold. Specific HLA alleles were associated with more than 15,000 TCR beta sequences at a false discovery rate of 0.05 in a later analysis. Strong co-occurrence of HLA alleles, especially DR and DQ, made assigning TCR associations to individual alleles difficult.

Compared with germline, V lacks 2 bases and J lacks 8 bases; bases without a gene match: 6. Including the terminal cysteine and phenylalanine, the CDR3 comprises 15 residues. Just the 45-base CDR3 DNA is kept, in frame starting at base 1. The germline V gene yields MNHNS for CDR1 and SASEGT for CDR2. In the case of this clone: What this receptor recognizes is not known. No per-base quality is available; no much larger clone lies one base away.

The library was prepared using the immunoSEQ multiplex PCR assay. A mixture of 60 forward primers for TCR Vbeta segments and 13 reverse primers for TCR Jbeta segments was used in the multiplex PCR. The CDR3 region of rearranged TCR beta genes was amplified from genomic DNA with a multiplex PCR assay. The amplified TCR beta libraries were sequenced on the Illumina HiSeq System as 87-base-pair reads. The study's processing was this. Across the 670 or so repertoires, a later analysis counted some 80 million unique TCR beta chains, around 11 million of which were shared by at least two donors. A nearest-neighbor algorithm error-corrected the raw reads and collapsed the reads into unique sequences, merging closely related sequences to remove PCR and sequencing errors. To assign V, D and J gene segments, CDR3 sequences were aligned to IMGT reference sequences. For a sequence to be retained, at least a six-nucleotide match to both a V gene segment and a J gene segment was required. A rearrangement counted as productive if the CDR3 had no stop codons and remained in frame with V and J, and every other rearrangement counted as non-productive. CDR3 was defined according to IMGT convention as the region running from the second conserved V-encoded cysteine to the conserved J-encoded phenylalanine. Sequences without an unambiguous match to a single V gene segment were excluded from the earlier analysis of over 500 of the donors. An earlier analysis of approximately 590 of the donors called V segments functional above 56.7% productive rearrangements and segregating when the between-donor standard deviation exceeded 5%. A statistical classification framework was built for diagnosing cytomegalovirus status from the catalog of TCR beta chain sequences. In a later analysis, V and J genes were assigned by comparing TCR nucleotide sequences against IMGT/GENE-DB human TR gene sequences. In a later analysis, CDR3 sequences and most-parsimonious VDJ recombination scenarios were assigned using the TCRdist pipeline. In a later analysis, each TCR beta chain was defined by its CDR3 amino acid sequence together with its V-gene family, and reads without a unique V-gene family were excluded. As a way to deal with suspected cross-contamination and a sequencing artifact, a later analysis dropped roughly 600 nucleotide sequences that were highly shared and had low generation probability. In a later analysis, a clonal expansion index was calculated for each public chain from normalized within-repertoire ranks of inferred template counts. In a later analysis, generation probabilities were computed with a VDJ recombination model fitted to out-of-frame rearrangements, and the resulting probabilities were checked against IGoR. Hypergeometric tests were used in a later analysis to score TCR-TCR, TCR-HLA and TCR-CMV co-occurrence, with a repertoire-size bias correction applied to the TCR pairs. False discovery rates were estimated in a later analysis by permuting HLA or CMV assignments 20 times. In a later analysis, co-occurring TCRs were grouped with DBSCAN, and TCRdist sequence similarity was added when clustering was performed within HLA-allele-positive subsets. Repertoires with fewer than 30,000 or more than 120,000 public chains, plus five repertoires with anomalous nucleotide sharing, were excluded from co-occurrence clustering. The clones in this table, taken by TCRdb from immuneACCESS, are in-frame only. Not every clone is retained; where verified, under half of the shortfall comes from an unresolved V gene, and the cause of the rest is unknown. Clonal size and the V and J genes are those of that table, whereas D and trimming came from the DNA. The sample table records more than 150,000 clones; roughly 84% of these occur just once. The top ten constitute 0.2% to 0.3% of the sample.

The cohort consisted of more than 650 healthy bone marrow donors. At the time of sampling, every cohort member was nominally healthy, though immune exposures that went unrecorded were likely present. The donor was CMV seronegative and belonged to the group of around 400 seronegative cohort members. A peripheral blood sample was provided by each donor, and peripheral blood mononuclear cells were used for TCR beta sequencing. The Qiagen DNeasy Blood Extraction Kit was used to extract genomic DNA from the blood cell samples. This clonotype was obtained from a boy younger than 18 in good health and CMV-seronegative. The chain links TRBV6-1 with TRBJ2-1; TRBD2 matches 10 bases in the middle. Sequenced input: PBMCs. The CDR3 amino acid sequence is: CASSETASGSHEQFF. DNA sequence: TGTGCCAGCAGTGAAACCGCTAGCGGGAGTCATGAGCAGTTCTTC.